This T cell receptor beta chain comes out of a study of OX40 agonist ivuxolimab in advanced cancers. The trim removed 0 bases at V and 4 bases at J, leaving 5 bases unmatched. Germline values: CDR1 SGHRS, CDR2 YFSETQ. The CDR3 is made up of 15 amino acids. With regard to this clone: This specimen includes other DNA sequences encoding the same CDR3.

Only in-frame clones appear in the TCRdb table, and some are missing; sequencing was by immunoSEQ multiplex PCR. Of tens of thousands of clones in the sample, around 83% are singletons; the top ten hold under 3%. Sequencing used CD4+ or CD8+ T cells sorted from blood, obtained in a trial of the OX40 agonist ivuxolimab. This rearrangement joins TRBV5-1 to TRBJ1-1, with TRBD1 matching 8 bases. The TCR originated in an adult with an advanced solid tumor such as melanoma, head and neck, liver or kidney cancer. The CDR3 is CASSLAQTGGTEAFF. The DNA for the CDR3 is TGCGCCAGCAGCTTGGCCCAAACAGGGGGCACTGAAGCTTTCTTT.